The clone carrying this T cell receptor beta chain was seen once. The naive CD8 subset, CD45RO-negative cells positively selected for CCR7, excluded terminally differentiated effector memory CD45RA+ cells. CDR1 is MGHRA, CDR2 YSYEKL, per germline. The CDR3 covers 16 residues. V was pared by 4 bases and J by 5 bases, with 11 bases of the junction left unmatched. The DNA input per sorted-subset replicate PCR was roughly 0.2 ug, corresponding to roughly 31,000 T cell genomes. The repertoire was sequenced with immunoSEQ multiplex PCR; TCRdb's copy has only in-frame clones and lacks some. The sample lists about 2.1 million clones; about 93% were seen once. The data derive from a study of shared clonotypes between healthy human individuals.

The chain has TRBV4-1 and TRBJ2-7; 10 bases line up with TRBD1. The sample taken for sequencing was naive CD8+ T cells from PBMCs. This receptor was obtained from a young man in good health. Some clones in this sample may be carry-over from other donors' samples. CDR3 loop: CASSLFSTGGANEQYF. In nucleotides, the CDR3 is TGCGCCAGCAGCCTTTTTTCGACAGGGGGCGCGAACGAGCAGTACTTC.